This T cell receptor beta chain came from a study of T cells in Graves' hyperthyroidism and ophthalmopathy (dated by TCRdb to about 2019). Concerning the study at large: Peripheral blood was sampled at the time of initial diagnosis, prior to any treatment. TCR V-J signatures able to tell the groups apart were searched for in a discovery cohort of 95 to 100 patients, of whom over 40 had Graves' ophthalmopathy and roughly 57 had stable Graves' hyperthyroidism. Prospective prediction of ophthalmopathy was tested in an independent validation cohort consisting of some 20 hyperthyroidism patients and 15 to 17 patients who later progressed to ophthalmopathy. For training and testing, the 100 or so patients in the discovery cohort were randomly divided in a 7:3 ratio. Thyroid tissue and blood T-cell repertoires from more than five Graves' hyperthyroidism patients were also compared in the study. Once sampling was done, hyperthyroidism patients were given methimazole at a starting dose of 30 mg daily, whereas ophthalmopathy patients were given high-dose intravenous methylprednisolone. The paper describes TCR Vbeta CDR3 sequencing of around 140 peripheral blood samples, made up of 40 to 45 ophthalmopathy patients, approximately 76 hyperthyroidism patients and roughly 17 progressor patients. General study outcomes and caveats: Most expanded thyroid clonotypes (frequency above 0.001) were also detected in blood, a finding suggesting that blood repertoires may reflect thyroid immune responses. In validation, the model predicted progression to ophthalmopathy a median of 6.5 months before onset, with approximately 70% sensitivity and 72.22% specificity. Sample size was not statistically predetermined, and blinding of investigators to group allocation was not performed. Ophthalmopathy was separated from stable hyperthyroidism by a 13 V-J signature model, with 87.88% sensitivity and roughly 81% specificity obtained in cross-validation and 80%/75% obtained in testing.

There are 17 amino acids in the CDR3, from cysteine to phenylalanine inclusive. The read is trimmed to its CDR3 DNA, 51 bases read in frame from base 1. The germline V gene provides CDR1 MDHEN and CDR2 SYDVKM. Details on this clonotype: It has no known antigen specificity. Sequence at one end of the junction differs from germline and may be a read error.

TCR beta CDR3 regions were amplified from RNA transcripts. The TCR CDR3 was subjected to a first round of RT-PCR using the HTBI primer set and the Qiagen OneStep RT-PCR kit. Libraries were constructed in a second round of multiplex PCR, after which size selection and purification were performed. Paired-end sequencing of the libraries was performed with 100 bp reads on an Illumina HiSeq2000. In the source study's methods: SOAPnuke was used to process the raw data, removing reads that contained adapters or uncalled bases, had a mean Phred below 15, or lacked an exact match to the constant primer or identifier. High-quality paired reads were merged using COPE v1.2.5, and each unique nucleotide sequence was defined as a clonotype. MiTCR v1.1 was used to align the clonotypes against IMGT TRBV, TRBD and TRBJ reference segments. The analysis included only V-J combinations with a frequency above 0.0001, which together covered 99% to 99.2% of the repertoires. A TCS score was defined as the ratio between F50 (clonal expansion) and ExV (chaos), using BLOSUM62-based TCRdist between CDR3 peptides within each V-J. Welch's t-statistics and random forest reduced 500 to 550 V-J features to about 13, which were used in a naive Bayes classifier (R e1071). TCRdb trimmed the raw reads at Q25, called clones with MiXCR and kept productive beta chains. Here each entry gathers all rows of one CDR3 protein and keeps the most common genes and DNA. TCRdb's processing, not the study's, gives the V and J calls here. For this sample the table gives around 400,000 distinct CDR3 sequences, of which roughly 14% were detected only once. 28% of the sample comes from the top ten.

Hyperthyroidism patients were newly diagnosed, with disease duration under 2 months, and aged 18 to 65 years. The study excluded patients with uncontrolled infections, other autoimmune diseases, pregnancy or lactation. Diagnoses were established on the basis of clinical symptoms, serum thyroxine and TRAb, thyroid ultrasound, and orbital computed tomography. Blood from progressor patients was collected at the time of first diagnosis with hyperthyroidism, before any ophthalmopathy symptoms had appeared. PBMCs were separated from roughly 10 ml of fresh peripheral blood using Ficoll-Paque density gradient centrifugation. Progressor patients were first diagnosed with Graves' hyperthyroidism and then developed ophthalmopathy during follow-up. Total RNA was extracted with Trizol reagent, and quality was checked on an Agilent 2100 Bioanalyzer.

This receptor was obtained from a young woman with Graves' hyperthyroidism that later progressed to Graves' ophthalmopathy. Sequences were obtained from blood. The chain links TRBV28 with TRBJ2-7, and the D gene may be TRBD1, 6 bases matching. In nucleotide form, the sequence is TGTGCCAGCAGTTTACCCACAGGGACCTCACTCTCCTACGGGCAGTACTTC. Its protein reads: CASSLPTGTSLSYGQYF.